This T cell receptor (beta chain) was obtained from a study of T cells after yellow fever vaccination. Using its own MiXCR run on the 5' RACE reads, TCRdb lists one record per CDR3 protein. The sample contains around 610,000 distinct CDR3 sequences, roughly 14% of which appear only once. The source of this sequence is a man aged 25 to 40 who received the YFV17D yellow fever vaccine. The sample here was PBMCs, taken on the day of the yellow fever booster vaccination.

CDR3 amino acids: CASSGAGSSPLHF. CDR3 in DNA: TGTGCCAGCAGTGGAGCCGGCAGTTCACCCCTCCACTTT. The genes are TRBV25-1 and TRBJ1-6; D uncertain. The germline CDR1 and CDR2 sequences are MGHDK and SYGVNS. The CDR3 has 13 residues. V was shortened by 4 bases and J by 9 bases, with 10 bases between the two germline ends.